This TCR beta chain comes out of a study of shared clonotypes between healthy human individuals. Overall study results and limits: An anticipated effect of sequencing depth on clonotype sharing among donors was recognized.

The method was immunoSEQ multiplex PCR; TCRdb's version includes in-frame clones alone and lacks a portion of them. The sample has a few million clones; more than 90% are singletons. Germline CDR1 reads SNHLY; CDR2 reads FYNNEI. V lost 7 bases and J lost 4; bases outside the gene matches: 7. This CDR3 contains 14 residues. Of note for this clone: Its antigen is not identified.

Sequenced sample: naive CD4+ T cells sorted from blood. As to subset: CD45RA+ positively selected. The TCR sequence derives from a young man in good health. The V and J genes are TRBV2 and TRBJ1-5; 7 nucleotides line up with TRBD1. DNA of the CDR3: TGTGCCAGCACTCCCAGGGGGGGGAATCAGCCCCAGCATTTT. Its protein product is CASTPRGGNQPQHF.